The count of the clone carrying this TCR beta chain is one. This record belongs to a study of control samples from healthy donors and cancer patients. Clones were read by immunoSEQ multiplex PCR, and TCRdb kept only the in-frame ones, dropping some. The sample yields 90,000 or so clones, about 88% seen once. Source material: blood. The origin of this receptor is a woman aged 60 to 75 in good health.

In nucleotides, the CDR3 is TGCGCCAGCAGCTTGGAGAATCCTAACTATGGCTACACCTTC. This codes for CASSLENPNYGYTF. The chain is built from TRBV5-1 and TRBJ1-2; D gene unclear. Trimming took off 0 bases at V and 0 bases at J, with 6 bases between the two ends. CDR1 is SGHRS, CDR2 YFSETQ, per germline. The CDR3 runs 14 residues.